Sequencing of this T cell receptor (beta chain) was carried out in a study of T cell responses to AZD1222 COVID-19 vaccine. Study at large: Researchers grouped second doses given at about 4 or about 12 weeks into one pool. General study results and limits: Without day 14 samples, only post-peak T cell repertoires were studied. Seropositivity was recorded at baseline in only 5 or 6 AZD1222 recipients. White British people made up most donors, females outnumbered males, and clonal diversity was possibly underestimated.

Produced via immunoSEQ multiplex PCR; TCRdb's table is partial and in-frame only. The table has under 150,000 clones, under 95% seen once. Comments on this clone: As yet, its antigen is unknown.

CDR3 length: 17 residues. V dropped 2 bases and J dropped 0; count of bases not matched to a gene: 9. The germline gives CDR1 SEHNR, CDR2 FQNEAQ (reference sequence). The source is an adult in good health. Source: peripheral blood, taken on day 0 of AZD1222 vaccination. This chain links TRBV7-9 with TRBJ2-7; 8 bases are shared with TRBD1. CDR3 coding DNA: TGTGCCAGCAGCTTAAGGGGTAGGGGACAGGACTCCTACGAGCAGTACTTC. This codes for CASSLRGRGQDSYEQYF.